This T cell receptor (beta chain) was profiled in a study of blood T cell repertoires in COVID-19. At the level of the study: COVID-19 samples collected from the United States, Italy and Spain covered acute and convalescent phases.

Study processing details: Using reference gene primer amplification, nucleated cell counts were estimated. Clones were read by immunoSEQ multiplex PCR, and TCRdb kept only the in-frame ones, dropping some. V and J calls and clone size are those listed in that table; D and trimming were worked out from the DNA. The repertoire holds 200,000 to 250,000 clones, with approximately 85% as singletons. CDR1 and CDR2 from the germline V gene are MNHEY and SVGEGT. V lost 2 bases and J 4 bases, leaving 14 bases between the germline ends. The CDR3 sequence is 15 residues long. This clonotype was obtained from a woman aged 70-85 years with COVID-19, enrolled during active disease. The chain recombines TRBV6-2 or TRBV6-3 with TRBJ1-1; D ambiguous. Sequences were obtained from peripheral blood. CDR3: CASSYGERVGTEAFF. In DNA, the CDR3 is TGTGCCAGCAGTTACGGGGAGCGGGTCGGCACTGAAGCTTTCTTT.